One and the same sample provided the 29 T cell receptor beta chains below, sequenced in a study of PD-L1 blockade in urothelial cancer. As to time point: peripheral blood 6 weeks after treatment start. TCRdb's copy holds only in-frame clones and misses some; the assay was immunoSEQ multiplex PCR. The data contain about 30,000 clones, around four fifths of them singletons. Sequences were derived from PBMCs, sampled around atezolizumab (anti-PD-L1) treatment. All receptors derive from a man between 70 and 80 years old with urothelial cancer.

The chain joins TRBV4-1 to TRBJ2-7; tentative D call: TRBD2 (5 bases). V was cut by 1 base and J by 3 bases, with 7 bases left in between. This CDR3 has 13 residues. The germline V gene has CDR1 MGHRA and CDR2 YSYEKL. CDR3 loop: CASSQGGNYEQYF. CDR3 nucleotide sequence: TGCGCCAGCAGCCAAGGAGGGAACTACGAGCAGTACTTC.

The J gene is TRBJ1-4, the V gene TRBV19; D not certain. Trimming removed 3 bases at V and 8 bases at J, with 10 bases between. Germline values: CDR1 LNHDA, CDR2 SQIVND (reference sequence). CDR3 length: 13 residues. Written as DNA, the CDR3 is TGTGCCAGTAGTATGAGGGTTGGGGAAAAACTGTTTTTT. Protein product: CASSMRVGEKLFF.

The chain uses TRBV19 and TRBJ1-1; 9 bases are shared with TRBD1. The CDR3 has 17 residues. V lost 5 bases and J lost 0; bases outside the gene matches: 10. Germline loops: CDR1 LNHDA, CDR2 SQIVND (reference sequence). CDR3 amino acids: CASSATGTGRMNTEAFF. In nucleotides, the CDR3 is TGTGCCAGTAGTGCCACCGGGACAGGGCGCATGAACACTGAAGCTTTCTTT.

Written as DNA, the CDR3 is TGTGCCAGCTGGACAGGTCAGGGCTACGAGCAGTACTTC. Protein product: CASWTGQGYEQYF. The gene calls are TRBV28 and TRBJ2-7; 7 positions match TRBD1. J lost 3 bases, V lost 8 bases, and 7 bases had no gene match. CDR1 is MDHEN, CDR2 SYDVKM, per germline. There are 13 residues in the CDR3.

This chain connects TRBV5-1 to TRBJ1-2; D remains unclear. Trimming left V 4 bases short and J 2 bases short, with 9 bases between. From germline, CDR1 is SGHRS and CDR2 YFSETQ. The CDR3 covers 13 residues. As DNA, the CDR3 is TGCGCCAGCAGCAGTGACGGGAACTATGGCTACACCTTC. Its translation: CASSSDGNYGYTF.

In DNA form, the CDR3 reads TGTGCCAGCAGTTACTCAGAGAAAAAGAATGAGCAGTTCTTC. This codes for CASSYSEKKNEQFF. This chain links TRBV6-5 with TRBJ2-1; D ambiguous. The V gene's germline CDR1 is MNHEY and CDR2 SVGAGI. V lost 0 bases, J lost 7 bases, and 10 bases lay in between. The CDR3 length is 14 residues.

In this sample, this clone turned up a few times. The chain carries TRBV15 and TRBJ2-7, with D perhaps TRBD2 (6 bases). The CDR3 sequence is 16 residues long. The ends were cut back, 1 base at V and 3 bases at J, with 16 bases in the middle. CDR1 LNHNV and CDR2 YYDKDF come from the germline V gene (reference sequence). CDR3 protein: CATSRVGRGKYYEQYF. The CDR3 nucleotides read TGTGCCACCAGCAGAGTAGGCCGCGGGAAATACTACGAGCAGTACTTC.

In its sample, this clone was seen once. The V gene is TRBV6-6, the J gene TRBJ1-1; D may be TRBD1 (5 bases). The V gene's germline CDR1 is MNHNY and CDR2 SVGAGI (reference sequence). V lost 2 bases to trimming and J lost 1 base, with 8 bases between them. The CDR3 runs to 14 residues. This CDR3 reads CASSYRRGNTEAFF. CDR3 sequence (DNA): TGTGCCAGCAGTTACCGGAGGGGGAACACTGAAGCTTTCTTT.

In this sample, this clone turned up a few times. The J gene is TRBJ2-1, the V gene TRBV7-9; D is perhaps TRBD1 (5 bases). V lost 5 bases, J lost 6 bases, and 17 bases lay in between. Looked up from germline, CDR1 is SEHNR and CDR2 is FQNEAQ (reference sequence). The CDR3 has 15 amino acids. CDR3 sequence: CASSEGASLGNEQFF. In DNA, the CDR3 is TGTGCCAGCAGCGAAGGGGCCAGCCTAGGCAATGAGCAGTTCTTC.

This clone was detected a few times. DNA for the CDR3: TGCGCCAGCAGCCATGGGGGGGGGTGGGACAGGACCTACGAGCAGTACTTC. Its protein is CASSHGGGWDRTYEQYF. The V call is TRBV4-1, the J call TRBJ2-7, with D perhaps TRBD1 (8 bases). From germline, CDR1 is MGHRA and CDR2 YSYEKL. V was cut by 3 bases and J by 2 bases, with 20 bases left in between. CDR3 size: 17 residues.

This chain uses TRBV19 with TRBJ1-5, with TRBD1 as a possible D gene (5 bases). The CDR3 runs 15 residues. Deletions cut 3 bases from V and 2 bases from J, with 11 bases between. Germline CDR1 is LNHDA and CDR2 is SQIVND (reference sequence). This CDR3 reads CASSMGLSGNQPQHF. The CDR3 region has the DNA TGTGCCAGTAGTATGGGACTTTCCGGCAATCAGCCCCAGCATTTT. The whole variable domain, remainder taken from reference TRBV19 and TRBJ1-5, is DGGITQSPKYLFRKEGQNVTLSCEQNLNHDAMYWYRQDPGQGLRLIYYSQIVNDFQKGDIAEGYSVSREKKESFPLTVTSAQKNPTAFYLCASSMGLSGNQPQHFGDGTRLSIL.

The J gene is TRBJ1-3, the V gene TRBV29-1; D remains unclear. The V gene lost 4 bases and the J gene lost 0 bases, with 7 bases spanning the gap. The CDR3 has 13 residues. Germline V CDR1 and CDR2: SQVTM, ANQGSEA. The CDR3 nucleotides are TGCAGCGTTGGAGGCTACTCTGGAAACACCATATATTTT. It specifies CSVGGYSGNTIYF.

The V call is TRBV11-1, the J call TRBJ1-1; TRBD1 matches at 8 bases. Looked up from germline, CDR1 is SGHAT and CDR2 is FQDESV (reference sequence). This CDR3 has 15 residues. The V and J ends lost 4 bases and 8 bases, in that order; junction bases with no gene match: 12. This CDR3 is CASSSGGLGISEAFF. As DNA, the CDR3 is TGTGCCAGCAGCTCAGGGGGCCTGGGGATTTCCGAAGCTTTCTTT.

CDR3: CASSQTGQGIGSGYTF. CDR3 nucleotide sequence: TGTGCCAGCAGCCAGACGGGGCAGGGGATTGGATCTGGCTACACCTTC. The chain combines TRBV14 with TRBJ1-2; tentatively, D is TRBD1 (6 bases). The CDR3 loop spans 16 amino acids. CDR1 and CDR2 (germline): SGHDN, FVKESK. The V end lost 3 bases, the J end lost 7 bases, and 21 bases lay between the germline ends.

The chain couples TRBV11-3 to TRBJ1-1, with D unresolved. V was shortened by 5 bases and J by 6 bases, with 13 bases between the two germline ends. The CDR3 sequence is 13 residues long. Germline V gene data show CDR1 as SGHNT and CDR2 as YENEEA. The CDR3 sequence is CASSPTFGAEAFF. For the CDR3, the DNA is TGTGCCAGCAGCCCTACCTTCGGGGCTGAAGCTTTCTTT.

This clone was counted only a few times. The chain employs TRBV9 and TRBJ2-1; no definite D call. The germline gives CDR1 SGDLS, CDR2 YYNGEE. Trimming cost V 2 bases and J 9 bases, with 15 bases left between them. The CDR3 consists of 14 residues. The CDR3 nucleotides read TGTGCCAGCAGCGTTTCCCAGACTGAGGCTGAGCAGTTCTTC. Its protein is CASSVSQTEAEQFF.

The rearrangement links TRBV4-1 to TRBJ2-7, with TRBD2 matching over 7 bases. This CDR3 contains 14 residues. Unmatched junction bases numbered 7, after V lost 4 bases and J lost 4 bases. CDR1 is MGHRA, CDR2 YSYEKL, per germline. In nucleotides, the CDR3 is TGCGCCAGCAGCCGAGAAGAAGCGGGATACGAGCAGTACTTC. This codes for CASSREEAGYEQYF.

The chain uses TRBV5-1 and TRBJ1-1; possible D gene TRBD1, 6 bases. The CDR3 sequence is 15 residues long. Per germline, CDR1 SGHRS and CDR2 YFSETQ. V was shortened by 3 bases and J by 0 bases, with 12 bases between the two germline ends. CDR3 nucleotides: TGCGCCAGCAGCTCCGGCGGGGGCATGAACACTGAAGCTTTCTTT. Its translation: CASSSGGGMNTEAFF.

V and J are TRBV2 and TRBJ2-7, with 8 positions matching TRBD1. The CDR3 loop spans 12 amino acids. V shed 7 bases, J shed 3 bases, and the junction held 2 bases outside the gene matches. Germline V gives CDR1 SNHLY, CDR2 FYNNEI. The CDR3 loop is CASKGQGYEQYF. For the CDR3, the DNA is TGTGCCAGCAAAGGACAGGGCTACGAGCAGTACTTC. The full variable domain, its missing parts supplied by reference TRBV2 and TRBJ2-7, is EPEVTQTPSHQVTQMGQEVILRCVPISNHLYFYWYRQILGQKVEFLVSFYNNEISEKSEIFDDQFSVERPDGSNFTLKIRSTKLEDSAMYFCASKGQGYEQYFGPGTRLTVT.

CDR3 protein: CASSPGGSGEQYF. CDR3 DNA sequence: TGTGCCAGCAGTCCCGGGGGGTCGGGGGAGCAGTACTTC. The V and J genes are TRBV7-3 and TRBJ2-7; 7 bases are shared with TRBD2. Germline V CDR1 and CDR2: SGHTA, FQGTGA. CDR3 length: 13 residues. Trimming removed 6 bases from V and 7 bases from J; junction bases left unmatched: 9.

V gene TRBV2 combines with J gene TRBJ1-4; 7 positions match TRBD1. Germline loops: CDR1 SNHLY, CDR2 FYNNEI. Losses at the gene ends were 6 bases for V and 3 bases for J; bases not matched to a gene: 7. This CDR3 is built from 15 residues. CDR3 nucleotides: TGTGCCAGCAGGGCAACAGGGGCCCCTAATGAAAAACTGTTTTTT. Its translation is CASRATGAPNEKLFF.

This clone was seen a handful of times. The V call is TRBV30, the J call TRBJ2-7; D perhaps matches TRBD1 (6 bases). This CDR3 contains 14 residues. Germline V gives CDR1 GTSNPN, CDR2 SVGIG (reference sequence). V was trimmed by 3 bases and J by 5 bases, leaving 17 bases between them. CDR3 amino acids: CAWRRFTGSHEQYF. CDR3 nucleotide sequence: TGTGCCTGGAGGCGGTTCACAGGGTCCCACGAGCAGTACTTC.

The chain combines TRBV5-1 with TRBJ2-3; D might be TRBD2 (7 bases). Per germline, CDR1 SGHRS and CDR2 YFSETQ. The CDR3 sequence is 16 residues long. Trimming left V 5 bases short and J 6 bases short, with 22 bases between. CDR3: CASSSPSARGADTQYF. In nucleotides, the CDR3 is TGCGCCAGCAGTTCCCCCTCGGCCCGGGGGGCGGATACGCAGTATTTT.

The rearrangement links TRBV7-7 to TRBJ2-2; maybe TRBD2 (5 bases). Between the trimmed V and J ends, which lost 3 bases and 7 bases, there was a span of 6 bases. The germline V gene has CDR1 SSHAT and CDR2 FNYEAQ (reference sequence). The CDR3 loop spans 12 amino acids. The CDR3 bases are TGTGCCAGCAGCTTCGGAGGCGGGGAGCTGTTTTTT. This codes for CASSFGGGELFF.

The V gene is TRBV7-3, the J gene TRBJ2-1; 9 positions match TRBD2. CDR1 is SGHTA and CDR2 is FQGTGA in the germline V gene. After removal of 3 bases from V and 8 bases from J, the junction contained 8 bases not matched to a gene. CDR3 size: 15 residues. This CDR3 is CASSLSLAGRDEQFF. CDR3 sequence (DNA): TGTGCCAGCAGCTTGAGTCTAGCGGGAAGGGATGAGCAGTTCTTC.

The J gene is TRBJ2-5, the V gene TRBV7-9, with D perhaps TRBD1 (5 bases). V was clipped by 7 bases and J by 0 bases, with 9 bases between them. Germline V lookup: CDR1 SEHNR, CDR2 FQNEAQ (reference sequence). The length of the CDR3 is 13 residues. In DNA form, the CDR3 reads TGTGCCAGCACAGGGCCGGACCAAGAGACCCAGTACTTC. Translating it yields CASTGPDQETQYF.

The V and J genes are TRBV7-9 and TRBJ1-6, with unresolved D. V shed 7 bases and J shed 8 bases, with 12 bases lying between them. The CDR3 extends over 13 amino acids. In germline, CDR1 is SEHNR, CDR2 FQNEAQ (reference sequence). The CDR3 region is CASNLLGDSPLHF. CDR3 bases: TGTGCCAGCAACCTCCTAGGCGATTCACCCCTCCACTTT.

The chain uses TRBV7-2 and TRBJ2-5, with 8 bases aligning to TRBD2. The J segment lost 5 bases and the V segment lost 5 bases, leaving 13 bases of the junction unmatched. Germline V CDR1 and CDR2: SGHTA, FQGNSA. The CDR3 totals 16 residues. CDR3: CASSPRAGGQGETQYF. The CDR3 nucleotides are TGTGCCAGCAGCCCTCGGGCGGGGGGTCAAGGGGAGACCCAGTACTTC.

This chain uses TRBV18 with TRBJ2-1; 12 bases align to TRBD2. The CDR3 is 15 residues long. J was trimmed by 8 bases and V by 8 bases; bases with no gene match: 10. Germline V gene lookup returns CDR1 KGHSH and CDR2 LQKENI. This CDR3 is CASTKTSGGPDEQFF. CDR3 in DNA: TGTGCCAGCACCAAGACTAGCGGGGGTCCCGATGAGCAGTTCTTC. Drawing the rest from reference TRBV18 and TRBJ2-1, the complete variable domain is NAGVMQNPRHLVRRRGQEARLRCSPMKGHSHVYWYRQLPEEGLKFMVYLQKENIIDESGMPKERFSAEFPKEGPSILRIQQVVRGDSAAYFCASTKTSGGPDEQFFGPGTRLTVL.